This T cell receptor (beta chain) is from a study of T cells in Graves' hyperthyroidism and ophthalmopathy. Under 3 months was the duration of disease in ophthalmopathy patients, who also had a Clinical Activity Score of at least 3 and a NOSPECS grade of at least 4. The source of the PBMCs was 9.5 to 10 ml of fresh peripheral blood. This clonotype was seen at least ten times. Using RNA transcripts as the source, TCR beta CDR3 regions were amplified. TCR CDR3 underwent first-round RT-PCR with the HTBI primer set. TCRdb called the multiplex PCR reads again in MiXCR, with one record for every CDR3 protein. Here the sample spans 240,000 or so distinct CDR3 sequences, about a sixth being singletons. The CDR3 extends over 16 amino acids. V lost 8 bases, J lost 3 bases, and 10 bases stayed unmatched. Germline V gene data show CDR1 as SNHLY and CDR2 as FYNNEI.

The genes are TRBV2 and TRBJ1-2; 12 positions agree with TRBD1. What was sequenced was blood. The sequence was collected from a woman aged 18-29 years with Graves' ophthalmopathy. In DNA form, the CDR3 reads TGTGCCAGCCCCGTGACGGGACAGGGGGCTGACTATGGCTACACCTTC. It codes for CASPVTGQGADYGYTF.